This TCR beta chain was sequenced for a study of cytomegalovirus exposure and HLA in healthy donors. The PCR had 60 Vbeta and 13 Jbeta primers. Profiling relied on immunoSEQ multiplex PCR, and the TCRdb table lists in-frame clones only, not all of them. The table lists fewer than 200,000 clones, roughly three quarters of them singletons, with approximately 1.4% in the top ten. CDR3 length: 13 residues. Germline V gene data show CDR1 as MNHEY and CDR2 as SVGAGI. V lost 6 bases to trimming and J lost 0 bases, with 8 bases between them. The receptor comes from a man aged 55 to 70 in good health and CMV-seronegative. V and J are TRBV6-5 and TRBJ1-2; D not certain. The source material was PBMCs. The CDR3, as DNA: TGTGCCAGCAGGCGAACTTCTAACTATGGCTACACCTTC. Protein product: CASRRTSNYGYTF.